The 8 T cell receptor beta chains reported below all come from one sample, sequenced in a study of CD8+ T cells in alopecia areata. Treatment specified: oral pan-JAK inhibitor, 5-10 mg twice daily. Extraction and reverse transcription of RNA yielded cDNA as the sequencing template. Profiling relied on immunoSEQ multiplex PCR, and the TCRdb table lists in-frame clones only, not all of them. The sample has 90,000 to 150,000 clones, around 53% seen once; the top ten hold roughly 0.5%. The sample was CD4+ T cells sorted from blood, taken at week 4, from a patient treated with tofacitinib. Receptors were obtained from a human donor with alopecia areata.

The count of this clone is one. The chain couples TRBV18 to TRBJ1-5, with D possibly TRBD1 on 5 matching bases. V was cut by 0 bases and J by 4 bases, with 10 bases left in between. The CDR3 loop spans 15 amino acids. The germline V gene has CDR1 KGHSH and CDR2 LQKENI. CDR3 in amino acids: CASSPPGGGNQPQHF. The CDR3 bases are TGTGCCAGCTCACCACCCGGGGGTGGGAATCAGCCCCAGCATTTT.

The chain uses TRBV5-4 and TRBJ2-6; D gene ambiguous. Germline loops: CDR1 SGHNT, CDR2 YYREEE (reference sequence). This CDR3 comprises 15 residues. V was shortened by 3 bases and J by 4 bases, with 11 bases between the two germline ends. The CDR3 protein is CASSSTNAGANVLTF. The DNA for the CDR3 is TGTGCCAGCAGCTCTACAAATGCCGGGGCCAACGTCCTGACTTTC. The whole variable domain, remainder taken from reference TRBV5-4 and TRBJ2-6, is ETGVTQSPTHLIKTRGQQVTLRCSSQSGHNTVSWYQQALGQGPQFIFQYYREEENGRGNFPPRFSGLQFPNYSSELNVNALELDDSALYLCASSSTNAGANVLTFGAGSRLTVL.

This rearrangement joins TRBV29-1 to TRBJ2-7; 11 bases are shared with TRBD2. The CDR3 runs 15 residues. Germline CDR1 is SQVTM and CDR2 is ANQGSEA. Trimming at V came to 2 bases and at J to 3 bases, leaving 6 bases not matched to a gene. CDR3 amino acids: CSVETSGSGNYEQYF. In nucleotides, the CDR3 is TGCAGCGTTGAAACTAGCGGGAGTGGTAACTACGAGCAGTACTTC.

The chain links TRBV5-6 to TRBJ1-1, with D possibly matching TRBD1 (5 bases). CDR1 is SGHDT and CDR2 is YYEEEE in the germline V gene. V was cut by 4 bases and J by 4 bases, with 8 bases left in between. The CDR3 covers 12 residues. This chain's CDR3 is CASSTDSTEAFF. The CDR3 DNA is TGTGCCAGCAGCACCGACAGCACTGAAGCTTTCTTT.

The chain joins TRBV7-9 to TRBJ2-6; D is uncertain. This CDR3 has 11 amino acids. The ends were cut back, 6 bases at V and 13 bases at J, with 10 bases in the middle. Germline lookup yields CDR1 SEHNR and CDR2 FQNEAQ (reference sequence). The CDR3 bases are TGTGCCAGCAGTCCCCAAGCTGTCCTGACTTTC. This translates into CASSPQAVLTF.

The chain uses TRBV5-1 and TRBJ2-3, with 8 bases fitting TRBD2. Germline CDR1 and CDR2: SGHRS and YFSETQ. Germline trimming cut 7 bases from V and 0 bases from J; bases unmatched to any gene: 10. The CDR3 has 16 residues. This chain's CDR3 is CASRHPGLGSTDTQYF. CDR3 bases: TGCGCCAGCCGCCACCCGGGACTAGGTAGCACAGATACGCAGTATTTT.

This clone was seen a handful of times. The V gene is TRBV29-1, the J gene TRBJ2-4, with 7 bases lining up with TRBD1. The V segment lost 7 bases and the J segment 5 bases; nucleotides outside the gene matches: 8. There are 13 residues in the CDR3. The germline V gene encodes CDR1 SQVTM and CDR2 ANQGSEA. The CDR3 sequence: CSAADRVENIQYF. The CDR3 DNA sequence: TGCAGCGCCGCCGACAGGGTGGAAAACATTCAGTACTTC.

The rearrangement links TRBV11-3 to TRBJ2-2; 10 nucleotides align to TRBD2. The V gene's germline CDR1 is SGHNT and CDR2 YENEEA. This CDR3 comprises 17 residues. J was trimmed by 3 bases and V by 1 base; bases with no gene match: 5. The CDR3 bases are TGTGCCAGCAGCTTAGGCGCCACTAGCGGGGACACCGGGGAGCTGTTTTTT. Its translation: CASSLGATSGDTGELFF.